The T cell receptor beta chain under discussion was sequenced for a study of Ad26.COV2.S vaccination and SARS-CoV-2 variants. Across the whole study: A COV1001 Ad26.COV2.S trial-arm participant provided the sample.

Study-level results: Placebo recipients and vaccine recipients were similar in non-spike TCR breadth.

Assay: immunoSEQ multiplex PCR; the TCRdb copy retains only in-frame clones and omits some. This repertoire shows 380,000 or so clones, about 88% found once; its top ten account for around 10%. The table lists this clone with a count of one. Its cognate antigen is unknown. The treatment is: some 19 received Ad26.COV2.S at low or high dose, single or two shots; several received placebo; per-sample allocation not given. Samples came from day 63 after the first vaccine or placebo injection. V was shortened by 6 bases and J by 1 base, with 12 bases between the two germline ends. In germline, CDR1 is MDHEN, CDR2 SYDVKM. This CDR3 is built from 14 residues.

The chain links TRBV28 to TRBJ1-1; D call uncertain. The sequencing used peripheral blood, collected in a trial of Ad26.COV2.S vaccine versus placebo. This clonotype was obtained from a person aged 18-65 years who received the Ad26.COV2.S COVID-19 vaccine or a placebo. The CDR3 DNA is TGTGCCAGCAGCCCCGCTCTATCGAACACTGAAGCTTTCTTT. This sequence encodes CASSPALSNTEAFF. The full variable domain, completed using reference TRBV28 and TRBJ1-1, is DVKVTQSSRYLVKRTGEKVFLECVQDMDHENMFWYRQDPGLGLRLIYFSYDVKMKEKGDIPEGYSVSREKKERFSLILESASTNQTSMYLCASSPALSNTEAFFGQGTRLTVV.